The rows below give T cell receptor beta chains drawn from one sample of a study of T cells in Graves' hyperthyroidism and ophthalmopathy. TCRdb re-called the multiplex PCR reads with MiXCR, one entry per CDR3 protein. Among fewer than 650,000 distinct CDR3 sequences listed, 11% to 15% were seen once. Material for sequencing was blood. The receptors here all came from a woman aged 25 to 39 with Graves' hyperthyroidism that later progressed to Graves' ophthalmopathy. The conserved cysteine and the conserved F or W are not part of the CDR3 here. Fields, in order: J gene, clone size, V gene, CDR3 protein. Not every row has a clone size; where given, it reads once, few, many or a size class.

J: TRBJ2-1; size: -; V: TRBV4-2; CDR3: ASGLLTPYNEQF
J: TRBJ2-7; size: -; V: TRBV6-1; CDR3: ASRGWDRVSYEQY
J: TRBJ2-3; size: many; V: TRBV18; CDR3: ASSPPTRTDTQY
J: TRBJ2-7; size: many; V: TRBV28; CDR3: ASSIDRGGEQY
J: TRBJ2-2; size: -; V: TRBV4-2; CDR3: ASSHGTSGSGTGELF
J: TRBJ1-5; size: many; V: TRBV11-2; CDR3: ASSFAQAVSNQPQH
J: TRBJ1-5; size: many; V: TRBV27; CDR3: ASSFSTGSNQPQH
J: TRBJ2-2; size: -; V: TRBV19; CDR3: ASSIEGRTGELF
J: TRBJ1-5; size: -; V: TRBV6-1; CDR3: VSTDAGTGDQPQH
J: TRBJ2-3; size: many; V: TRBV2; CDR3: ASSESSGSTDTQY
J: TRBJ2-7; size: many; V: TRBV12-3/TRBV12-4; CDR3: ASTQDYNSYEQY
J: TRBJ2-1; size: many; V: TRBV7-3; CDR3: ASSFYRETYNEQF
J: TRBJ1-2; size: many; V: TRBV27; CDR3: ASSFGQGRGYT
J: TRBJ1-1; size: many; V: TRBV6-1; CDR3: ASRGQLNTEAF
J: TRBJ2-7; size: -; V: TRBV6-1; CDR3: ASLDAWGSYEQY
J: TRBJ2-7; size: many; V: TRBV27; CDR3: ASSLSGTGDYEQY
J: TRBJ2-7; size: many; V: TRBV11-3; CDR3: ASSLDQGPQNEQY
J: TRBJ2-5; size: many; V: TRBV14; CDR3: ASSHRLAVGETQY
J: TRBJ2-1; size: -; V: TRBV15; CDR3: ATRSGTLDEQF
J: TRBJ1-5; size: many; V: TRBV14; CDR3: ASSRDRGIEKH
J: TRBJ1-3; size: many; V: TRBV2; CDR3: ASSPTWDAIGNTIY
J: TRBJ2-7; size: -; V: TRBV29-1; CDR3: SVAGGLYEQY
J: TRBJ2-7; size: once; V: TRBV20-1; CDR3: SARDSGTRYEQY
J: TRBJ1-1; size: few; V: TRBV19; CDR3: ATRTGAKRAEAF
J: TRBJ2-2; size: few; V: TRBV20-1; CDR3: SARRGTLNTGELF
J: TRBJ1-1; size: few; V: TRBV9; CDR3: ASSVDRMNTEAF
J: TRBJ1-3; size: once; V: TRBV7-9; CDR3: ASSKPTVPGNTIY
J: TRBJ1-1; size: few; V: TRBV9; CDR3: ASSAPQGSPPEAF
J: TRBJ2-5; size: many; V: TRBV6-1; CDR3: ASRKFTSGVTQETQY
J: TRBJ1-6; size: many; V: TRBV7-8; CDR3: ASSFETGANSPLH
J: TRBJ1-2; size: -; V: TRBV10-3; CDR3: AISEIREGYT
J: TRBJ2-1; size: many; V: TRBV20-1; CDR3: SARHSQGVNEQF
J: TRBJ1-2; size: -; V: TRBV14; CDR3: ASSQQRVAGGHGGYT
J: TRBJ2-1; size: many; V: TRBV24-1; CDR3: ATIGLAGEQF
J: TRBJ1-1; size: many; V: TRBV7-2; CDR3: ASTQTGVHTEAF
J: TRBJ2-1; size: -; V: TRBV19; CDR3: ASSIGQGSEQF
J: TRBJ2-7; size: many; V: TRBV28; CDR3: ASTALWAGGNEQY
J: TRBJ1-6; size: many; V: TRBV12-3/TRBV12-4; CDR3: ASSLRDRGNSPLH
J: TRBJ2-7; size: many; V: TRBV6-6; CDR3: ASSYDGRYSYEQY
J: TRBJ1-1; size: many; V: TRBV6-2/TRBV6-3; CDR3: ASSYSLTFRGTEAF
J: TRBJ2-1; size: few; V: TRBV14; CDR3: ASSQTSYSYNEQF
J: TRBJ2-3; size: few; V: TRBV6-2/TRBV6-3; CDR3: ASNTHGAATDTQY
J: TRBJ2-1; size: few; V: TRBV7-3; CDR3: ASSYRAGNPYNEQF
J: TRBJ2-7; size: -; V: TRBV29-1; CDR3: SVAAASYEQY